These T cell receptor beta chains were read from a single sample in a study of T cell changes during pregnancy in multiple sclerosis. Using immunoSEQ multiplex PCR, the repertoire was profiled, and TCRdb retains in-frame clones only, with some absent. Of about 67,000 clones in the sample, 91% were seen once. Source: peripheral blood, taken in the second trimester of pregnancy. These TCRs come from a female donor with multiple sclerosis, enrolled in a pregnancy study. Both conserved end residues are part of each CDR3. D genes are given only for firm matches. Where a row states a size, it is once, few, many or the class of an expanded clone; other rows omit it.

abundance,d_gene,j_gene,v_gene,CDR3nt,CDR3aa
NA,NA,TRBJ1-5,TRBV6-1,TGTGCCAGCAGTCTCCGAGTCCCTAGCAATCAGCCCCAGCATTTT,CASSLRVPSNQPQHF
few,NA,TRBJ1-2,TRBV6-5,TGTGCCAGCAGTTCCGGTGGGAGGGCCTATGGCTACACCTTC,CASSSGGRAYGYTF
once,TRBD2,TRBJ2-1,TRBV2,TGTGCCAAAGGGACTAGCGGAAACTACAATGAGCAGTTCTTC,CAKGTSGNYNEQFF
NA,NA,TRBJ2-7,TRBV5-6,TGTGCCAGCAGCCTACGCTATACGAAGGGACTTCCGGAGCAGTACTTC,CASSLRYTKGLPEQYF
few,TRBD1,TRBJ1-4,TRBV2,TGTGCCAGCGGCGGGACAGGGAATGAAAAACTGTTTTTT,CASGGTGNEKLFF
NA,TRBD1,TRBJ2-1,TRBV9,TGTGCCAGCAGCCTCCCGACCACAGGGGGCGAGGATGAGCAGTTCTTC,CASSLPTTGGEDEQFF
once,TRBD1,TRBJ2-3,TRBV10-3,TGTGCCATCAGTGACGTTGTCGGACAGGGCTCTAGCACAGATACGCAGTATTTT,CAISDVVGQGSSTDTQYF
NA,NA,TRBJ2-1,TRBV19,TGTGCCAGTCGCTTAACTGTTGGTCATGAGCAGTTCTTC,CASRLTVGHEQFF
NA,NA,TRBJ2-3,TRBV4-2,TGTGCCAGCAGCCAGGCCCTGGGGCTGAGCGCAGATACGCAGTATTTT,CASSQALGLSADTQYF
NA,TRBD1,TRBJ2-3,TRBV2,TGTGCCAGCAGTTCGGGACAGACAGATACGCAGTATTTT,CASSSGQTDTQYF
NA,NA,TRBJ2-1,TRBV6-4,TGTGCCAGCAGTGACTCCGCAGGCCTATACTCCTACAATGAGCAGTTCTTC,CASSDSAGLYSYNEQFF
NA,TRBD1,TRBJ1-4,TRBV5-1,TGCGCCAGCAGCTTGACGGCAGGGGGCGAGACATCCGGAAAACTGTTTTTT,CASSLTAGGETSGKLFF
NA,NA,TRBJ2-3,TRBV29-1,TGCAGCGTCGGACTGATTAGCACAGATACGCAGTATTTT,CSVGLISTDTQYF
NA,NA,TRBJ1-4,TRBV6-5,TGTGCCAGCAGTTACTCGTATGTCCTAGGTGAAAAACTGTTTTTT,CASSYSYVLGEKLFF
NA,TRBD2,TRBJ2-1,TRBV7-7,TGTGCCAGCAGCTTAGGCGGAGCGGGAGGGATGTATGAGCAGTTCTTC,CASSLGGAGGMYEQFF
NA,NA,TRBJ2-2,TRBV29-1,NA,CSVFWQGNTGELFF
NA,NA,TRBJ2-3,TRBV7-2,TGTGCCAGCAGCGGAGGTCTCAATAGGGAGGCAGATACGCAGTATTTT,CASSGGLNREADTQYF
NA,TRBD1,TRBJ1-1,TRBV27,TGTGCCAGCAGACCAAGACAGGGGAACACTGAAGCTTTCTTT,CASRPRQGNTEAFF
few,NA,TRBJ2-1,TRBV6-6,TGTGCCAGCAGTCCCCTAGCGAATGAGCAGTTCTTC,CASSPLANEQFF
NA,TRBD1,TRBJ1-1,TRBV4-3,TGCGCCAGCAGCCAACAGCCGGGACAGGGAAGAGCGACTGAAGCTTTCTTT,CASSQQPGQGRATEAFF
NA,NA,TRBJ1-1,TRBV5-5,TGTGCCAGCAGCTTGGTCCCAGGGAACACTGAAGCTTTCTTT,CASSLVPGNTEAFF
NA,NA,TRBJ1-1,TRBV7-6,TGTGCCAGCAGCTTAAACAGAAACACTGAAGCTTTCTTT,CASSLNRNTEAFF
NA,NA,TRBJ1-1,TRBV12-5,TGTGCTAGTGGCGTAATAATCAGGGAGAACACTGAAGCTTTCTTT,CASGVIIRENTEAFF
NA,TRBD2,TRBJ2-3,TRBV7-2,TGTGCCAGCAGCTTAAAGCGGGAGGTCTATACGCAGTATTTT,CASSLKREVYTQYF
few,NA,TRBJ1-2,TRBV27,TGTGCCAGCAGTTTGCGGGGAAATGTGAACTATGGCTACACCTTC,CASSLRGNVNYGYTF
few,NA,TRBJ2-3,TRBV7-2,TGTGCCAGCAGCTTTGGCGGGGCCACAGATACGCAGTATTTT,CASSFGGATDTQYF
NA,NA,TRBJ2-4,TRBV5-4,TGTGCCAGCAGCTCGGAGGGGTCCTCTAGCAAAAACATTCAGTACTTC,CASSSEGSSSKNIQYF
NA,TRBD2,TRBJ2-1,TRBV7-9,TGTGCCAGCAGCCCCGGGGTAGCGGGAGTGGATGAGCAGTTCTTC,CASSPGVAGVDEQFF
NA,NA,TRBJ2-7,TRBV6-5,TGTGCCAGCAGTTACAGGGGGACGTACGAGCAGTACTTC,CASSYRGTYEQYF
NA,NA,TRBJ1-2,TRBV6-6,TGTGCCAGCAGTTACTCGAGGGAGAACTATGGCTACACCTTC,CASSYSRENYGYTF
NA,TRBD2,TRBJ2-1,TRBV7-2,TGTGCCAGCAGCTTGGGCGGGAGTCGGAATGAGCAGTTCTTC,CASSLGGSRNEQFF
NA,TRBD1,TRBJ2-7,TRBV14,TGTGCCAGCAGCCAAGAAGGGACAGGGAACGCCTACGAGCAGTACTTC,CASSQEGTGNAYEQYF
NA,NA,TRBJ1-2,TRBV28,TGTGCCAGCAGTTTATCAGGCCATGGCTACACCTTC,CASSLSGHGYTF